This is a list of T cell receptor beta chains from one sample in a study of cytomegalovirus exposure and HLA in healthy donors. Some clones are missing from TCRdb's copy, which holds only in-frame ones; the method was immunoSEQ multiplex PCR. Of some 140,000 clones listed, about 66% are singletons. Sequenced: PBMCs. The receptors here all came from a human donor in good health. The CDR3 runs from the conserved cysteine through the conserved F or W. A D gene is named only where the DNA matches it firmly. Some rows have no size entry. The others give once, few or many, or a class for an expanded clone.

j_call d_call clone_size v_call cdr3_nt cdr3_aa
TRBJ1-1 NA few TRBV4-3 TGCGCCAGCAGCCAAGATTATCAGGGTCCCACTGAAGCTTTCTTT CASSQDYQGPTEAFF
TRBJ1-1 NA NA TRBV27 TGTGCCAGCAGTCCCCGACAGGCTCTGAGCACTGAAGCTTTCTTT CASSPRQALSTEAFF
TRBJ2-7 NA NA TRBV19 TGTGCCAGTAGCGCTCCCAGCACGGGGTGGAGGACCTCCGAGCAGTACTTC CASSAPSTGWRTSEQYF
TRBJ1-3 TRBD1 few TRBV5-1 TGCGCCAGCAGCCCGGGGACAGAAGGCTCTGGAAACACCATATATTTT CASSPGTEGSGNTIYF
TRBJ1-2 TRBD1 NA TRBV4-3 TGCGCCAGCAGCCAAGACCGGGACAGGGCCTATGGCTACACCTTC CASSQDRDRAYGYTF
TRBJ2-7 NA once TRBV21-1 TGTGCCAGCAGCATCGGTTACTTC CASSIGYF
TRBJ2-7 TRBD1 few TRBV9 TGTGCCAGCAGCGTAGGCCCGGGACAGAAATACGAGCAGTACTTC CASSVGPGQKYEQYF
TRBJ2-7 TRBD1 NA TRBV5-4 TGTGCCAGCAGCCCGGACAGGGGGGCCGCCGAGCAGTACTTC CASSPDRGAAEQYF
TRBJ2-4 TRBD2 NA TRBV4-1 TGCGCCAGCAGCCAAGGACTAGCGGGAGGGCCGACAGCCAAAAACATTCAGTACTTC CASSQGLAGGPTAKNIQYF
TRBJ1-3 NA NA TRBV9 TGTGCCAGCAGCCCTGCGATGGGCACTGGAAACACCATATATTTT CASSPAMGTGNTIYF
TRBJ1-1 TRBD1 few TRBV4-1 TGCGCCAGCAGCCAAGATGGGACAGTATACACTGAAGCTTTCTTT CASSQDGTVYTEAFF